What follows are 14 T cell receptor beta chains derived from one specimen sequenced in a study of T cell changes during pregnancy in multiple sclerosis. Assay used: immunoSEQ multiplex PCR; TCRdb lists only in-frame clones, some missing. This sample has almost 55,000 clones; over 85% occur once, and the top ten carry approximately 2.8%. Material: CD8+ T cells from peripheral blood mononuclear cells, obtained before pregnancy. These receptors were taken from a female donor with multiple sclerosis, enrolled in a pregnancy study.

Concerning this clone itself: One end of the junction is discordant with germline, which a read error may explain. This rearrangement joins TRBV7-7 to TRBJ1-6; 9 bases align to TRBD1. The CDR3 contains 15 residues. Per the germline V gene, CDR1 is SSHAT and CDR2 is FNYEAQ (reference sequence). This CDR3 reads CASSLGTGIDSPLHF. The DNA of the CDR3 is TGTGCTAGCAGCTTAGGGACAGGGATTGATTCACCCCTCCACTTT.

This rearrangement joins TRBV4-3 to TRBJ2-1; perhaps TRBD2 as D (6 bases). Trimming stripped 1 base from V and 5 bases from J, with 12 bases between. In germline, CDR1 is LGHNA, CDR2 YSLEER. The CDR3 has 15 residues. CDR3 nucleotide sequence: TGCGCCAGCAGCCAAGCCGGGACTGCTGACAATGAGCAGTTCTTC. This encodes CASSQAGTADNEQFF.

The chain carries TRBV7-3 and TRBJ2-3; 10 bases are a match to TRBD2. Germline values: CDR1 SGHTA, CDR2 FQGTGA. The CDR3 is made up of 16 amino acids. V was clipped by 5 bases and J by 5 bases; unmatched bases: 10. CDR3: CASSLASGGSKDTQYF. CDR3 DNA: TGTGCCAGCAGCCTGGCTAGCGGGGGTAGTAAAGATACGCAGTATTTT.

V usage is TRBV4-3 and J usage is TRBJ2-6, with 7 positions matching TRBD2. Germline CDR1 LGHNA, CDR2 YSLEER. This CDR3 region has 18 residues. J was trimmed by 2 bases and V by 0 bases; bases with no gene match: 7. CDR3 bases: TGCGCCAGCAGCCAAGATCCGGGGGGTCCCACTGGGGCCAACGTCCTGACTTTC. Its protein is CASSQDPGGPTGANVLTF.

This clone was picked up one time. The chain recombines TRBV5-6 with TRBJ2-3, with 13 bases that match TRBD2. Trimming removed 4 bases from V and 1 base from J; junction bases left unmatched: 6. The germline V gene has CDR1 SGHDT and CDR2 YYEEEE. The CDR3 is 17 residues long. Here the CDR3 DNA reads TGTGCCAGCAGCCCGGGACTAGCGGGGATTGGCACAGATACGCAGTATTTT. As protein: CASSPGLAGIGTDTQYF.

The chain couples TRBV25-1 to TRBJ2-5; the match to TRBD2 covers 7 bases. In germline, CDR1 is MGHDK, CDR2 SYGVNS. Trimming cost V 1 base and J 3 bases; bases outside gene matches: 2. The CDR3 is 14 residues long. As DNA, the CDR3 is TGTGCCAGCAGTGAATGGGCGGGAGAAGAGACCCAGTACTTC. It yields the protein CASSEWAGEETQYF.

About this clone: Within the sample, other DNA sequences also encode this same CDR3. V is TRBV6-6 and J is TRBJ1-6; no firm D call. Trimming removed 6 bases from V and 2 bases from J, with 14 bases in between. From germline, CDR1 is MNHNY and CDR2 SVGAGI (reference sequence). This CDR3 is built from 16 residues. This CDR3 is CASSPSGGAYNSPLHF. Written as DNA, the CDR3 is TGTGCCAGCAGCCCTAGCGGTGGGGCCTATAATTCACCCCTCCACTTT.

The chain joins TRBV7-3 to TRBJ2-1; 11 bases match TRBD2. With V trimmed by 1 base and J by 4 bases, 3 bases remained unmatched. CDR1 and CDR2 (germline): SGHTA, FQGTGA. This CDR3 region has 16 residues. The CDR3 loop is CASSLMPSGGYNEQFF. The DNA for the CDR3 is TGTGCCAGCAGCTTAATGCCTAGCGGGGGGTACAATGAGCAGTTCTTC.

The genes are TRBV6-1 and TRBJ2-1, with TRBD1 identical over 7 bases. V dropped 0 bases and J dropped 4; count of bases not matched to a gene: 3. Per the germline V gene, CDR1 is MNHNS and CDR2 is SASEGT. CDR3 length equals 15 residues. CDR3: CASSEAGGSYNEQFF. CDR3 nucleotides: TGTGCCAGCAGTGAAGCAGGGGGCAGTTACAATGAGCAGTTCTTC.

Concerning this clone itself: This specimen includes other DNA sequences encoding the same CDR3. This chain links TRBV2 with TRBJ2-1; 9 nucleotides align to TRBD2. The junction had 6 bases not matched to a gene; V was cut back by 7 bases and J by 5 bases. The CDR3 has 14 amino acids. Germline CDR1 reads SNHLY; CDR2 reads FYNNEI. CDR3 bases: TGTGCCAGCACCGAGGGCGGGGGGGACAATGAGCAGTTCTTC. Translating it yields CASTEGGGDNEQFF.

The chain uses TRBV13 and TRBJ2-5, with TRBD2 identical over 9 bases. In germline, CDR1 is PRHDT, CDR2 FYEKMQ (reference sequence). This CDR3 is built from 17 residues. The V and J ends lost 5 bases and 5 bases, in that order; junction bases with no gene match: 15. This chain's CDR3 is CASSQWGSGGPRETQYF. CDR3 DNA sequence: TGTGCCAGCAGCCAGTGGGGGAGCGGGGGGCCCAGGGAGACCCAGTACTTC.

The chain links TRBV7-3 to TRBJ2-3, with 9 bases aligning to TRBD2. CDR1 SGHTA and CDR2 FQGTGA come from the germline V gene. The CDR3 totals 13 residues. J was trimmed by 4 bases and V by 8 bases; bases with no gene match: 4. Here the CDR3 DNA reads TGTGCCAGCTCTGGCGGGGGGGCAGATACGCAGTATTTT. Its translation is CASSGGGADTQYF. Full variable domain (remainder filled in from reference TRBV7-3 and TRBJ2-3): GAGVSQTPSNKVTEKGKYVELRCDPISGHTALYWYRQSLGQGPEFLIYFQGTGAADDSGLPNDRFFAVRPEGSVSTLKIQRTERGDSAVYLCASSGGGADTQYFGPGTRLTVL.

The chain couples TRBV2 to TRBJ1-1; D unresolved. The CDR3 totals 14 residues. Trimming left V 3 bases short and J 4 bases short, with 12 bases between. The germline V gene has CDR1 SNHLY and CDR2 FYNNEI. CDR3 nucleotides: TGTGCCAGCAGTGACCTGGGCTTGGGCACTGAAGCTTTCTTT. Translation: CASSDLGLGTEAFF.

The rearrangement links TRBV10-3 to TRBJ1-1; tentative D call: TRBD1 (6 bases). Germline V gene lookup returns CDR1 ENHRY and CDR2 SYGVKD. The V end lost 6 bases, the J end lost 1 base, and 9 bases lay between the germline ends. CDR3 length equals 13 residues. The CDR3 spells CAIRQDRNTEAFF. DNA of the CDR3: TGTGCCATCAGACAGGACAGGAACACTGAAGCTTTCTTT.